The clone carrying this TCR beta chain was detected a few times. The entry originates in a study of CD8+CD57+ T cells in acquired aplastic anemia. According to the study, genomic DNA was the template for TCR beta VDJ and CDR3 profiling. TCRdb re-called the reads through MiXCR, storing one row per CDR3 protein. Among 190,000 or so distinct CDR3 sequences listed, 61% were seen once. This clonotype was obtained from a human donor in good health. The sample taken for sequencing was sorted CD4+, CD8+, or CD8+CD57+ T cells (not recorded which) from PBMCs.

CDR3 region: CASSLTGRSGNTIYF. In DNA form, the CDR3 reads TGTGCCAGCAGCTTAACGGGGCGGTCAGGAAACACCATATATTTT. The gene calls are TRBV7-3 and TRBJ1-3; D might be TRBD1 (5 bases). This CDR3 is built from 15 residues. V gave up 0 bases and J gave up 4 bases, with 10 bases separating them. The V gene's germline CDR1 is SGHTA and CDR2 FQGTGA.